The source of this TCR beta chain is a study of T-cell reconstitution after alpha-beta-depleted transplantation in children. The study, taken as a whole, reports: Most T-cell counts and diversity one year after the transplant came from T cells that were newly produced. Roughly two months post-transplant, alpha-beta T cells reportedly originated from several hundred graft clones that had expanded. Surviving recipient cells, namely T cells and thymic progenitors, were the source of high day-60 TCRbeta diversity in some patients.

During its preparation, the TCRbeta library received unique molecular identifiers. One entry per CDR3 protein, called by TCRdb with MiXCR from the PCR reads. The sample has 700,000 to 850,000 distinct CDR3 sequences, roughly 15% seen once; the top ten hold approximately 4.5%. This clonotype showed up just a few times. Its specificity is not known. Sequenced material: PBMCs, mostly from graft donor cells, taken 360 days after TCRalphabeta/CD19-depleted stem cell transplant. The clonotype originates from a male patient aged 10 to 17 who had a stem cell transplant for acute lymphoblastic leukemia, so the T cells may come from the graft donor.

CDR3 residues: CASRESASSYNEQFF. The DNA for the CDR3 is TGTGCCAGCAGGGAGAGCGCCAGCTCCTACAATGAGCAGTTCTTC. The chain employs TRBV11-2 and TRBJ2-1; D unresolved. V was cut by 6 bases and J by 0 bases, with 12 bases left in between. The germline V gene has CDR1 SGHAT and CDR2 FQNNGV. This CDR3 region has 15 residues. Using reference TRBV11-2 and TRBJ2-1 for the parts outside the CDR3, the full variable domain is EAGVAQSPRYKIIEKRQSVAFWCNPISGHATLYWYQQILGQGPKLLIQFQNNGVVDDSQLPKDRFSAERLKGVDSTLKIQPAKLEDSAVYLCASRESASSYNEQFFGPGTRLTVL.